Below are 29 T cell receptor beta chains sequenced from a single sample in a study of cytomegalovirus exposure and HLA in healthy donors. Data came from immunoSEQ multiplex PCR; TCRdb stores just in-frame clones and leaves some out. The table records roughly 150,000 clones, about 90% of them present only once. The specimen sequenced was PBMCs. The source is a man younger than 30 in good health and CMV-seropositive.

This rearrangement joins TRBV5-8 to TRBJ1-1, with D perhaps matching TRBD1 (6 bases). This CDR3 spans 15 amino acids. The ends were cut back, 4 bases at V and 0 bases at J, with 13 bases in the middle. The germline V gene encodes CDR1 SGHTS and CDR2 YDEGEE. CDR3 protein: CASSLVGTMNTEAFF. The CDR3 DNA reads TGTGCCAGCAGCCTAGTAGGGACAATGAACACTGAAGCTTTCTTT.

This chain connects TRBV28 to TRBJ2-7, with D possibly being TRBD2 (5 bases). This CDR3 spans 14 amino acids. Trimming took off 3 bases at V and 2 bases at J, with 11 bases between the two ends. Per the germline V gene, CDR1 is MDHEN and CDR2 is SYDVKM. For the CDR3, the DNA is TGTGCCAGCAGTTTGGCTCTGAGGGCCTACGAGCAGTACTTC. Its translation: CASSLALRAYEQYF.

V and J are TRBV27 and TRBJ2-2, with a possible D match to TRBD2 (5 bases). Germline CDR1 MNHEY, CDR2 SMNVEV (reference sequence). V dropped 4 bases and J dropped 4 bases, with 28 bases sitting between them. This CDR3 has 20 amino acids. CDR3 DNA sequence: TGTGCCAGCAGTTCCTACTACGTTCTCGGAGTTCTCCGGGGCACCGGGGAGCTGTTTTTT. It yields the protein CASSSYYVLGVLRGTGELFF.

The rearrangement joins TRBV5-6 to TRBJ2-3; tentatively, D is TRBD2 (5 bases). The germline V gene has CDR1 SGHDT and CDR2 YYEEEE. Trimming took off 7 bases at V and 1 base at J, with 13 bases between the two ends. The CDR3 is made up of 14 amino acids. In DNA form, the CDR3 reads TGTGCCAGCCTCCGAGGACTCGGCACAGATACGCAGTATTTT. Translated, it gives CASLRGLGTDTQYF.

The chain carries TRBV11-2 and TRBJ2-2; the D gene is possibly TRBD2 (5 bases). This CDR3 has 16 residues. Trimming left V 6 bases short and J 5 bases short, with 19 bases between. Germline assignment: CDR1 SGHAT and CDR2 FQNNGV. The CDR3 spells CASRTVRGHRTGELFF. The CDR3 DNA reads TGTGCCAGCAGAACTGTAAGAGGGCATAGGACCGGGGAGCTGTTTTTT.

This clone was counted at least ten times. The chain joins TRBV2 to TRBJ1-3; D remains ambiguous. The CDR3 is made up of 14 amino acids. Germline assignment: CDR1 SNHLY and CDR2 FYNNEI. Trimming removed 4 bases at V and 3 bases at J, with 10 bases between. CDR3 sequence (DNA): TGTGCCAGCAGTGTGATGGGCCTTGGAAACACCATATATTTT. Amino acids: CASSVMGLGNTIYF.

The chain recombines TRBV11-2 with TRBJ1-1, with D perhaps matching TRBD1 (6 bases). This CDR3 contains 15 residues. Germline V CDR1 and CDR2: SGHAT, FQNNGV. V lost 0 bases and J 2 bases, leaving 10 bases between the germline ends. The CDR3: CASSLETGYNTEAFF. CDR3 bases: TGTGCCAGCAGCTTAGAGACAGGCTATAACACTGAAGCTTTCTTT.

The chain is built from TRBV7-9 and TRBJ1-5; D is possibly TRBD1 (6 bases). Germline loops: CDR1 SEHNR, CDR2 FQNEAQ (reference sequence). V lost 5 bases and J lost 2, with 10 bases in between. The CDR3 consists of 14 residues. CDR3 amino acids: CASSPYRGNQPQHF. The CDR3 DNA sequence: TGTGCCAGCAGCCCATACAGGGGCAATCAGCCCCAGCATTTT.

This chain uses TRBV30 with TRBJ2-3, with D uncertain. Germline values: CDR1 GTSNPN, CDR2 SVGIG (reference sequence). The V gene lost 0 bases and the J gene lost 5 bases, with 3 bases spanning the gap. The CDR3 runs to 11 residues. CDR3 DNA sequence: TGTGCCTGGAGTGTTAGAGATACGCAGTATTTT. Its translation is CAWSVRDTQYF.

The CDR3 coding sequence is TGTGCCAGAAGCTTGAGGGTTACTAGGGTCCTTAACTATGGCTACACCTTC. Translating it yields CARSLRVTRVLNYGYTF. The chain combines TRBV5-3 with TRBJ1-2, with D uncertain. TRBV5-3 carries the ORF label, with uncertain function. Trimming shortened V by 1 base and J by 1 base, and 17 bases separated the two germline ends. The CDR3 has 17 amino acids.

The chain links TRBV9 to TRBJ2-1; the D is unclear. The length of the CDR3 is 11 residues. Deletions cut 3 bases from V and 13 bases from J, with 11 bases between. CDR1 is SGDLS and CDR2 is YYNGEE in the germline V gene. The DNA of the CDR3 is TGTGCCAGCAGCGCTAGTAACCTCCAGTTCTTC. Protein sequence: CASSASNLQFF.

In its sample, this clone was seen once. The CDR3 is CASRGQGSYNEQFF. The CDR3 DNA sequence: TGTGCCAGCAGGGGACAGGGATCCTACAATGAGCAGTTCTTC. This rearrangement joins TRBV2 to TRBJ2-1; TRBD1 agrees at 9 bases. Germline V gene sequence: CDR1 SNHLY, CDR2 FYNNEI. Trimming cost V 6 bases and J 1 base; bases outside gene matches: 1. The CDR3 has 14 residues. The full variable domain, rest sourced from reference TRBV2 and TRBJ2-1, is EPEVTQTPSHQVTQMGQEVILRCVPISNHLYFYWYRQILGQKVEFLVSFYNNEISEKSEIFDDQFSVERPDGSNFTLKIRSTKLEDSAMYFCASRGQGSYNEQFFGPGTRLTVL.

The CDR3 protein is CASSPRQGGYEQYF. The CDR3, as DNA: TGTGCCAGCAGTCCCAGGCAGGGGGGCTACGAGCAGTACTTC. This chain joins TRBV6-1 and TRBJ2-7, with D perhaps matching TRBD1 (7 bases). Trimming left V 5 bases short and J 3 bases short, with 14 bases between. The germline CDR1 and CDR2 sequences are MNHNS and SASEGT. The CDR3 runs 14 residues.

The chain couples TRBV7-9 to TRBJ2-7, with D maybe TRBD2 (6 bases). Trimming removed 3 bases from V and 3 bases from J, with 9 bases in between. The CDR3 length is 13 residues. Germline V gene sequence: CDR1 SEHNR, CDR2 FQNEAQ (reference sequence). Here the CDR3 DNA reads TGTGCCAGCAGCTTCGGGGGTGTCTACGAGCAGTACTTC. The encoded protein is CASSFGGVYEQYF.

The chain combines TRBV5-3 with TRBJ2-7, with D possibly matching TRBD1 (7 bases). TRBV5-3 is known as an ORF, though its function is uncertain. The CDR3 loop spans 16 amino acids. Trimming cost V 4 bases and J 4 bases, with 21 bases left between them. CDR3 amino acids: CARSPSRGTEGYEQYF. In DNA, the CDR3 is TGTGCCAGAAGCCCCTCCCGGGGGACAGAGGGTTACGAGCAGTACTTC.

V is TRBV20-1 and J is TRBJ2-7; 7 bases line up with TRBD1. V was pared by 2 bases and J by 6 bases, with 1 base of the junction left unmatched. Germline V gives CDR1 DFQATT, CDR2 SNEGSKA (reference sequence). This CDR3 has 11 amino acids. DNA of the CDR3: TGCAGTGCTAGAACAGGGGCCGAGCAGTACTTC. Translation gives CSARTGAEQYF.

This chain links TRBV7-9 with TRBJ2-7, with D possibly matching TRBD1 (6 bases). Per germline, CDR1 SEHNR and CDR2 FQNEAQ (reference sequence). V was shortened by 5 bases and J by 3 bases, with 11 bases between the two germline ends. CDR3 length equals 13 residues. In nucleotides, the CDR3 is TGTGCCAGCAGCCCCCCGGACAGCTACGAGCAGTACTTC. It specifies CASSPPDSYEQYF.

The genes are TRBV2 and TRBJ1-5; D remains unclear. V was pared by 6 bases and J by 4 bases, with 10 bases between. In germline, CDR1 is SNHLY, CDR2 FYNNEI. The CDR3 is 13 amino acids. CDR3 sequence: CASSRSGNQPQHF. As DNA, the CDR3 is TGTGCCAGCAGCCGTTCCGGGAATCAGCCCCAGCATTTT.

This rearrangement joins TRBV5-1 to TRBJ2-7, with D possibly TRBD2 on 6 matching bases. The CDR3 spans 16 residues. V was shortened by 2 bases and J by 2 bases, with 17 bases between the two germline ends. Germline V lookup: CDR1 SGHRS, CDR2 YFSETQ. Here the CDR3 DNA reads TGCGCCAGCAGCTTTGGGCCCGGGACTGGAGCCTACGAGCAGTACTTC. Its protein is CASSFGPGTGAYEQYF. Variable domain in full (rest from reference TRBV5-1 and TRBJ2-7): KAGVTQTPRYLIKTRGQQVTLSCSPISGHRSVSWYQQTPGQGLQFLFEYFSETQRNKGNFPGRFSGRQFSNSRSEMNVSTLELGDSALYLCASSFGPGTGAYEQYFGPGTRLTVT.

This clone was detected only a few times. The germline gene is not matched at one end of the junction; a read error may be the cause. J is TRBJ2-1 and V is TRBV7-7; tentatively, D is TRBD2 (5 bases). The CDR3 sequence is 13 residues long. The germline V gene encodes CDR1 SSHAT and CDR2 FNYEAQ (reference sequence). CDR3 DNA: TGTGCTAGCAGCTTAGCTAGCTCCGATGAGCAGTTCTTC. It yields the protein CASSLASSDEQFF.

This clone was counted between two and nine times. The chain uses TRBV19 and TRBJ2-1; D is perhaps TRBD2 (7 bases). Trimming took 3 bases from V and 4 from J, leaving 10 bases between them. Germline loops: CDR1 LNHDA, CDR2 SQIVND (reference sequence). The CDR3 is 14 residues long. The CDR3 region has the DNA TGTGCCAGTAGTATCAGGGGAGGGTACAATGAGCAGTTCTTC. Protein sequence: CASSIRGGYNEQFF.

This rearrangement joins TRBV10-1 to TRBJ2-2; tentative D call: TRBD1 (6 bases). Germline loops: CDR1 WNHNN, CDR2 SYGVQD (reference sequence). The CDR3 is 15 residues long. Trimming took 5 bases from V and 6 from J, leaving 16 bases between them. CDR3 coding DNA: TGCGCCAGCAGTAGGGACAACCTACCCTCCGGGGAGCTGTTTTTT. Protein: CASSRDNLPSGELFF.

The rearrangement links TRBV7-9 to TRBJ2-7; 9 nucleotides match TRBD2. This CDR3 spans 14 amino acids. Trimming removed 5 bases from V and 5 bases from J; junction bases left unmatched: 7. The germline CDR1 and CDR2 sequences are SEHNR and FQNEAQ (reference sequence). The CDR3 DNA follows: TGTGCCAGCAGCGCCGGGACTAGCATCGACGAGCAGTACTTC. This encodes CASSAGTSIDEQYF.

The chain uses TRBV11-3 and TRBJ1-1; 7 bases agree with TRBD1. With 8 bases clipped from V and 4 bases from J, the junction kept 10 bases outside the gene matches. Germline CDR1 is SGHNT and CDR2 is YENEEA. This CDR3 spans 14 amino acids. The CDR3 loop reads CASQLRGRGTEAFF. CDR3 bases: TGTGCCAGCCAACTTAGGGGGCGAGGCACTGAAGCTTTCTTT.

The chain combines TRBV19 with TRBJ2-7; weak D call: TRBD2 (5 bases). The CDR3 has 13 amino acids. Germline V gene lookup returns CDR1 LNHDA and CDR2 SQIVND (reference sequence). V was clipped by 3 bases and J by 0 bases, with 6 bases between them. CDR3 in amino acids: CASSMEASYEQYF. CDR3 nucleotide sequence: TGTGCCAGTAGTATGGAGGCCTCCTACGAGCAGTACTTC. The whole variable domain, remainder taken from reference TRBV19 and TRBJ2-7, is DGGITQSPKYLFRKEGQNVTLSCEQNLNHDAMYWYRQDPGQGLRLIYYSQIVNDFQKGDIAEGYSVSREKKESFPLTVTSAQKNPTAFYLCASSMEASYEQYFGPGTRLTVT.

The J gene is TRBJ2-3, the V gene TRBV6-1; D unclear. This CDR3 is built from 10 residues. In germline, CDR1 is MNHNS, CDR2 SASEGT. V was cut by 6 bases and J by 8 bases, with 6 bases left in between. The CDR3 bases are TGTGCCAGCAGCCTACGTACGCAGTATTTT. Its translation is CASSLRTQYF.

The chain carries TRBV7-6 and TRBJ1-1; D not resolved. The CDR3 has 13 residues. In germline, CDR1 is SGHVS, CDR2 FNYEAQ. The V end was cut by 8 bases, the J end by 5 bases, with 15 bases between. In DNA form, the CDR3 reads TGTGCCAGCTTAGCGACCAGCGGGACTGAAGCTTTCTTT. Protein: CASLATSGTEAFF.

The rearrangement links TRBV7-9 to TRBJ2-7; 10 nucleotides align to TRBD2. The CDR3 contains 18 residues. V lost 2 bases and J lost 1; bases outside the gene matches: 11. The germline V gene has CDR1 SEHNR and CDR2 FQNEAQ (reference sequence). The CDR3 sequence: CASSLFELAGRRSYEQYF. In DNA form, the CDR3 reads TGTGCCAGCAGCTTATTTGAACTAGCGGGAAGACGATCCTACGAGCAGTACTTC.

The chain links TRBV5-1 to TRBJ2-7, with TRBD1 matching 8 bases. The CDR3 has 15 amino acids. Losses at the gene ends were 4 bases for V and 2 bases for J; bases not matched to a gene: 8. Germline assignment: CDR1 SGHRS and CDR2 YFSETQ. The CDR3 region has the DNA TGCGCCAGCAGCATTAGACAGGGGAGTACCTACGAGCAGTACTTC. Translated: CASSIRQGSTYEQYF.